This T cell receptor beta chain derives from a study of blood T cell repertoires in COVID-19. Study in general: Acute and convalescent COVID-19 samples came from the United States, Italy and Spain. In each case, the material was cDNA or gDNA derived from T cells, B-cell-depleted T cells, or PBMCs.

Trimming cost V 3 bases and J 4 bases; bases outside gene matches: 5. This CDR3 has 15 amino acids. Per germline, CDR1 SGHRS and CDR2 YFSETQ. In the original processing: Estimation of nucleated cell counts was performed using reference gene primer amplification. The data were produced by immunoSEQ multiplex PCR, yet TCRdb's version contains in-frame clones alone and is incomplete. The V and J calls and the clone size are those of that table, but D and trimming were determined from the DNA. The data show 220,000 or so clones, about 80% seen once. V is TRBV5-1 and J is TRBJ2-1; 9 bases agree with TRBD2. Sequenced sample: peripheral blood. The origin of this receptor is a woman aged 80 or older with acute or convalescent COVID-19. The CDR3 sequence is CASSSAGGTYNEQFF. The CDR3 DNA sequence: TGCGCCAGCAGCTCAGCGGGGGGAACATACAATGAGCAGTTCTTC.